This T cell receptor beta chain was recovered during a study of blood T cells in healthy people across ages. Details on this clonotype: Its antigen remains unidentified. Germline and junction disagree at one end, which may indicate a read error.

Primers used in a second PCR of about 6 to 11 cycles were a sample-barcoded 5' primer and a J-beta primer mix. Every sample produced at least 2.5 million CDR3-containing paired-end reads. TCRdb fed the 5' RACE reads into MiXCR, producing one record per CDR3 protein. The sample consists of roughly 800,000 distinct CDR3 sequences, 58% of them appearing once. Study-wide results and limits: Expanded clonotype shifts may have been confounded, as the donors had an unknown CMV status. Significant beta diversity loss was already apparent by age around 40, declining roughly linearly.

The donors, aged 6 to 90, were healthy Caucasians from Russia. This CDR3 contains 12 residues. Germline V gives CDR1 LNHNV, CDR2 YYDKDF (reference sequence). The source of this sequence is a young man in good health. V usage is TRBV15 and J usage is TRBJ2-1; possible D gene TRBD1, 5 bases. The specimen sequenced was blood. Here the CDR3 DNA reads TGTGCCACCAGCGGAGACAGCGATGAGCAGTTCTTC. Protein sequence: CATSGDSDEQFF. The full variable domain, its missing parts supplied by reference TRBV15 and TRBJ2-1, is DAMVIQNPRYQVTQFGKPVTLSCSQTLNHNVMYWYQQKSSQAPKLLFHYYDKDFNNEADTPDNFQSRRPNTSFCFLDIRSPGLGDTAMYLCATSGDSDEQFFGPGTRLTVL.